This entry concerns a single TCR beta chain. The data stem from a study of blood T cell repertoires in COVID-19. Study overall: Acute-phase and convalescent COVID-19 samples originated in the United States, Italy and Spain. Sources were T cells, B-cell-depleted T cells, or PBMCs; the material itself was cDNA or gDNA.

With 4 bases clipped from V and 5 bases from J, the junction kept 5 bases outside the gene matches. Germline CDR1 is SGHDT and CDR2 is YYEEEE. CDR3 size: 14 residues. The authors' processing: Reference gene primer amplification gave nucleated cell count estimates. The data were produced by immunoSEQ multiplex PCR, yet TCRdb's version contains in-frame clones alone and is incomplete. The DNA was the basis for D and trimming; V, J and clone size are from that table. The top ten clones hold roughly 2.2% of a sample with 95,000 to 150,000 clones, about 87% of them seen once. The sequenced sample consisted of peripheral blood. V gene TRBV5-6 combines with J gene TRBJ1-4; 7 positions agree with TRBD1. This receptor was obtained from a woman aged 45-65 years with acute or convalescent COVID-19. CDR3 sequence (DNA): TGTGCCAGCAGCCTGGGACAGAACAATGAAAAACTGTTTTTT. Protein sequence: CASSLGQNNEKLFF.